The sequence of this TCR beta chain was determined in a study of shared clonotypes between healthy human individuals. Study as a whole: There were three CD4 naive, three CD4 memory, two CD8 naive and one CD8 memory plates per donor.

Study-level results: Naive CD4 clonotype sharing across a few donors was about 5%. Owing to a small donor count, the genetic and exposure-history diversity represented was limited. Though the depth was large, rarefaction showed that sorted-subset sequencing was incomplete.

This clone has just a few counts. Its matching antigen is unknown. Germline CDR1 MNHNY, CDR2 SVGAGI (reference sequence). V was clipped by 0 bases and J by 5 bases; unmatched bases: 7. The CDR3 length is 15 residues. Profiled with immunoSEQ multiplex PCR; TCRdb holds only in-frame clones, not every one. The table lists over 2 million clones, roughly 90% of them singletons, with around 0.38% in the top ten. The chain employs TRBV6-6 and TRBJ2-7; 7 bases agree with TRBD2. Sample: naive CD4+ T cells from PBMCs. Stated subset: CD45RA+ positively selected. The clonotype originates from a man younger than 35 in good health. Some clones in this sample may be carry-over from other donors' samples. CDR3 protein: CASSYSRGEGNEQYF. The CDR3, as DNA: TGTGCCAGCAGTTACTCCCGGGGGGAAGGGAACGAGCAGTACTTC.